The 32 T cell receptor beta chains below were found in one sample sequenced in a study of blood T cell repertoires in COVID-19. Here immunoSEQ multiplex PCR was the method, and the copy in TCRdb shows in-frame clones only, minus some. This sample has 120,000 to 150,000 clones, with 80% found just once. The specimen was peripheral blood. The receptor set was obtained from a man between 60 and 75 years old with active or convalescent COVID-19.

V and J are TRBV28 and TRBJ1-2; 9 nucleotides match TRBD1. Germline V gives CDR1 MDHEN, CDR2 SYDVKM. The CDR3 covers 12 residues. Trimming at V came to 3 bases and at J to 14 bases, leaving 7 bases not matched to a gene. CDR3 sequence: CASSFRDRDETF. CDR3 sequence (DNA): TGTGCCAGCAGTTTTCGGGACAGGGACGAGACCTTC.

This sequence joins TRBV24-1 and TRBJ2-1; TRBD2 agrees at 8 bases. The CDR3 is made up of 14 amino acids. Germline CDR1 reads KGHDR; CDR2 reads SFDVKD. V shed 7 bases, J shed 2 bases, and the junction held 3 bases outside the gene matches. This CDR3 reads CATRGSGAYNEQFF. CDR3 sequence (DNA): TGTGCCACCAGAGGTAGCGGGGCCTACAATGAGCAGTTCTTC.

The chain uses TRBV5-1 and TRBJ2-7, with 10 bases identical to TRBD1. V shed 4 bases and J 4 bases; nucleotides not matched to a gene: 5. There are 14 residues in the CDR3. Germline CDR1 and CDR2: SGHRS and YFSETQ. Here the CDR3 reads CASSVTGGRYEQYF. The DNA for the CDR3 is TGCGCCAGCAGCGTGACAGGGGGCAGGTACGAGCAGTACTTC.

The genes are TRBV12-3 or TRBV12-4 and TRBJ1-1; the D gene is possibly TRBD1 (5 bases). V dropped 3 bases and J dropped 4 bases, with 9 bases sitting between them. The length of the CDR3 is 13 residues. This chain's CDR3 is CASSFGGATEAFF. In nucleotides, the CDR3 is TGTGCCAGCAGTTTCGGGGGTGCCACTGAAGCTTTCTTT.

This chain uses TRBV24-1 with TRBJ2-5; TRBD2 matches 12 bases. The CDR3 consists of 13 residues. V dropped 12 bases and J dropped 5; count of bases not matched to a gene: 6. Germline assignment: CDR1 KGHDR and CDR2 SFDVKD. The CDR3 loop is CASGLAGGETQYF. Here the CDR3 DNA reads TGTGCCTCGGGACTAGCGGGTGGGGAGACCCAGTACTTC.

The V call is TRBV7-3, the J call TRBJ2-5, with D maybe TRBD2 (5 bases). Germline CDR1 and CDR2: SGHTA and FQGTGA. The CDR3 is 16 residues long. Trimming left V 5 bases short and J 4 bases short, with 20 bases between. In DNA form, the CDR3 reads TGTGCCAGCAGCCAACGTCCGGCCAAAGGAGGAGAGACCCAGTACTTC. Protein sequence: CASSQRPAKGGETQYF.

The J gene is TRBJ2-7, the V gene TRBV28, with D possibly matching TRBD2 (6 bases). The CDR3 runs to 11 residues. Trimming removed 6 bases at V and 4 bases at J, with 7 bases between. Germline V gene lookup returns CDR1 MDHEN and CDR2 SYDVKM. The CDR3 reads CASRGGYEQYF. For the CDR3, the DNA is TGTGCCAGCAGGGGGGGTTACGAGCAGTACTTC. Full variable domain (remainder filled in from reference TRBV28 and TRBJ2-7): DVKVTQSSRYLVKRTGEKVFLECVQDMDHENMFWYRQDPGLGLRLIYFSYDVKMKEKGDIPEGYSVSREKKERFSLILESASTNQTSMYLCASRGGYEQYFGPGTRLTVT.

The rearrangement uses TRBV11-2 and TRBJ1-6, with no clear D. The germline gives CDR1 SGHAT, CDR2 FQNNGV. V shed 1 base and J shed 10 bases, with 11 bases lying between them. The CDR3 totals 14 residues. The CDR3 loop reads CASSLGRMESPLHF. The DNA for the CDR3 is TGTGCCAGCAGCTTAGGGAGGATGGAATCACCCCTCCACTTT.

The chain recombines TRBV7-2 with TRBJ1-2; D perhaps matches TRBD1 (6 bases). The CDR3 has 13 residues. The V gene's germline CDR1 is SGHTA and CDR2 FQGNSA. Trimming removed 5 bases from V and 2 bases from J, with 9 bases in between. CDR3 sequence reads: CASSRDNNYGYTF. CDR3 nucleotide sequence: TGTGCCAGCAGCCGGGACAACAACTATGGCTACACCTTC.

The gene calls are TRBV2 and TRBJ2-1; 11 bases line up with TRBD2. The CDR3 sequence is 17 residues long. Germline V gene sequence: CDR1 SNHLY, CDR2 FYNNEI. Trimming removed 5 bases from V and 6 bases from J; junction bases left unmatched: 12. The CDR3 DNA reads TGTGCCAGCAGTCTCCTCTTAGCGGGAGGGCCTGGCAATGAGCAGTTCTTC. Translating gives CASSLLLAGGPGNEQFF.

The rearrangement uses TRBV7-9 and TRBJ2-7; 10 bases align to TRBD1. V trimming: 5 bases; J trimming: 4 bases; junction bases outside the gene matches: 14. This CDR3 has 17 residues. Germline CDR1 is SEHNR and CDR2 is FQNEAQ (reference sequence). The CDR3 region is CASSTLTGGKNPYEQYF. The CDR3 DNA sequence: TGTGCCAGCAGCACCCTGACAGGGGGCAAAAATCCATACGAGCAGTACTTC. The whole variable domain, remainder taken from reference TRBV7-9 and TRBJ2-7, is DTGVSQNPRHKITKRGQNVTFRCDPISEHNRLYWYRQTLGQGPEFLTYFQNEAQLEKSRLLSDRFSAERPKGSFSTLEIQRTEQGDSAMYLCASSTLTGGKNPYEQYFGPGTRLTVT.

The chain recombines TRBV30 with TRBJ1-1; tentative D call: TRBD1 (5 bases). The V and J ends lost 2 bases and 0 bases respectively, with 10 bases between them. Germline V gives CDR1 GTSNPN, CDR2 SVGIG (reference sequence). This CDR3 spans 14 amino acids. The CDR3 nucleotides are TGTGCCTGGAGTCCCGGGGGTATGAACACTGAAGCTTTCTTT. Its protein is CAWSPGGMNTEAFF.

The genes are TRBV6-5 and TRBJ1-3, with D possibly TRBD1 on 6 matching bases. The V gene lost 6 bases and the J gene lost 0 bases, with 9 bases spanning the gap. In germline, CDR1 is MNHEY, CDR2 SVGAGI. The CDR3 sequence is 14 residues long. The CDR3 bases are TGTGCCAGCAGGGGGACAAGCTCTGGAAACACCATATATTTT. Encoded protein: CASRGTSSGNTIYF.

The chain recombines TRBV19 with TRBJ1-5; possibly TRBD1 for D (6 bases). Germline CDR1 LNHDA, CDR2 SQIVND (reference sequence). V lost 9 bases to trimming and J lost 1 base, with 13 bases between them. The CDR3 is made up of 14 amino acids. CDR3 amino acids: CASATTGSNQPQHF. Here the CDR3 DNA reads TGTGCCAGCGCCACCACAGGGAGCAATCAGCCCCAGCATTTT. The variable domain in full, completed from reference TRBV19 and TRBJ1-5, reads DGGITQSPKYLFRKEGQNVTLSCEQNLNHDAMYWYRQDPGQGLRLIYYSQIVNDFQKGDIAEGYSVSREKKESFPLTVTSAQKNPTAFYLCASATTGSNQPQHFGDGTRLSIL.

This chain connects TRBV9 to TRBJ1-6; maybe TRBD1 (6 bases). V gave up 7 bases and J gave up 1 base, with 9 bases separating them. CDR1 is SGDLS and CDR2 is YYNGEE in the germline V gene. The CDR3 is made up of 14 amino acids. The CDR3 nucleotides are TGTGCCAGCGGGCAGGGGTCCTATAATTCACCCCTCCACTTT. Translating it yields CASGQGSYNSPLHF.

The V call is TRBV7-9, the J call TRBJ2-7; TRBD1 agrees at 11 bases. V was clipped by 5 bases and J by 5 bases; unmatched bases: 5. Germline assignment: CDR1 SEHNR and CDR2 FQNEAQ (reference sequence). This CDR3 has 14 residues. CDR3 bases: TGTGCCAGCAGCCCGGACAGGGGGCGGGACGAGCAGTACTTC. It yields the protein CASSPDRGRDEQYF.

The V gene is TRBV2, the J gene TRBJ2-1; 9 bases are a match to TRBD1. Trimming cost V 6 bases and J 7 bases; bases outside gene matches: 7. CDR1 SNHLY and CDR2 FYNNEI come from the germline V gene. The CDR3 runs to 14 residues. CDR3 protein: CASRKDRGKNEQFF. In DNA form, the CDR3 reads TGTGCCAGCAGGAAGGACAGGGGTAAAAATGAGCAGTTCTTC.

V usage is TRBV12-3 or TRBV12-4 and J usage is TRBJ2-1; weak D call: TRBD2 (5 bases). The V end lost 6 bases, the J end lost 6 bases, and 9 bases lay between the germline ends. CDR3 length: 12 amino acids. CDR3 DNA sequence: TGTGCCAGCAGCCAAACTAGCAATGAGCAGTTCTTC. Protein sequence: CASSQTSNEQFF.

This chain joins TRBV5-1 and TRBJ2-7; TRBD2 aligns across 16 bases. With 5 bases clipped from V and 4 bases from J, the junction kept 6 bases outside the gene matches. The CDR3 contains 16 residues. Germline CDR1 SGHRS, CDR2 YFSETQ. The chain's CDR3 is CASSSGTSGRAYEQYF. DNA for the CDR3: TGCGCCAGCAGTTCCGGGACTAGCGGGAGGGCTTACGAGCAGTACTTC.

This clone was observed a handful of times. The chain combines TRBV7-2 with TRBJ1-2, with D unresolved. Germline loops: CDR1 SGHTA, CDR2 FQGNSA. This CDR3 is built from 15 residues. V lost 1 base and J 3 bases, leaving 12 bases between the germline ends. The CDR3 sequence: CASSLVEGRHYGYTF. The CDR3 coding sequence is TGTGCCAGCAGCTTAGTAGAGGGCAGGCACTATGGCTACACCTTC. Filled out from reference TRBV7-2 and TRBJ1-2, the complete variable domain reads GAGVSQSPSNKVTEKGKDVELRCDPISGHTALYWYRQSLGQGLEFLIYFQGNSAPDKSGLPSDRFSAERTGGSVSTLTIQRTQQEDSAVYLCASSLVEGRHYGYTFGSGTRLTVV.

Remarks on this clone: A read error is possible here, since a much larger clone lies one base away. This chain uses TRBV29-1 with TRBJ2-7; a possible D gene is TRBD1 (5 bases). CDR1 is SQVTM and CDR2 is ANQGSEA in the germline V gene. Trimming shortened V by 8 bases and J by 3 bases, and 17 bases separated the two germline ends. The CDR3 is 13 residues long. The chain's CDR3 is CSIRQGKVYEQYF. The CDR3 nucleotides read TGCAGCATCCGCCAGGGCAAGGTCTACGAGCAGTACTTC.

The chain is built from TRBV2 and TRBJ1-1; D perhaps matches TRBD1 (5 bases). The ends were cut back, 8 bases at V and 5 bases at J, with 9 bases in the middle. Germline assignment: CDR1 SNHLY and CDR2 FYNNEI. This CDR3 has 11 amino acids. The CDR3: CASGGGTEAFF. DNA for the CDR3: TGTGCCAGCGGCGGGGGGACTGAAGCTTTCTTT.

The V gene is TRBV2, the J gene TRBJ1-5; TRBD1 matches 11 bases. CDR3 length: 15 residues. The V gene end was trimmed by 5 bases and the J gene end by 8 bases; junction bases not matched to a gene: 8. Germline CDR1 reads SNHLY; CDR2 reads FYNNEI. In nucleotides, the CDR3 is TGTGCCAGCAGTCGAGAGCCGGGACAGGGGGAGCCCCAGCATTTT. Residues: CASSREPGQGEPQHF.

The DNA for the CDR3 is TGTGCCAGCAGCTTGGGACAGGGGGCGAATCAGCCCCAGCATTTT. Translated: CASSLGQGANQPQHF. The genes are TRBV5-8 and TRBJ1-5; 10 bases agree with TRBD1. CDR3 length: 15 residues. Unmatched junction bases numbered 1, after V lost 0 bases and J lost 4 bases. The germline CDR1 and CDR2 sequences are SGHTS and YDEGEE. The full variable domain, in which reference TRBV5-8 and TRBJ1-5 provide the parts outside the CDR3, is EAGVTQSPTHLIKTRGQQATLRCSPISGHTSVYWYQQALGLGLQFLLWYDEGEERNRGNFPPRFSGRQFPNYSSELNVNALELEDSALYLCASSLGQGANQPQHFGDGTRLSIL.

The V gene is TRBV25-1, the J gene TRBJ2-3, with TRBD2 matching 7 bases. V was clipped by 2 bases and J by 10 bases; unmatched bases: 3. The germline V gene has CDR1 MGHDK and CDR2 SYGVNS. This CDR3 is 12 amino acids long. The CDR3 protein is CASSETSAPQYF. As DNA, the CDR3 is TGTGCCAGCAGTGAAACTAGCGCCCCGCAGTATTTT.

The V gene is TRBV19, the J gene TRBJ1-3; a possible D gene is TRBD1 (5 bases). Trimming removed 9 bases from V and 0 bases from J, with 15 bases in between. This CDR3 has 15 residues. The V gene's germline CDR1 is LNHDA and CDR2 SQIVND (reference sequence). CDR3 residues: CASRGGRNSGNTIYF. The CDR3 nucleotides read TGTGCCAGCCGCGGGGGACGGAACTCTGGAAACACCATATATTTT.

The V and J genes are TRBV10-3 and TRBJ1-1; 8 positions agree with TRBD1. Trimming removed 9 bases from V and 4 bases from J; junction bases left unmatched: 7. CDR3 length: 13 amino acids. Germline V gene lookup returns CDR1 ENHRY and CDR2 SYGVKD. The CDR3 reads CAISQDRATEAFF. As DNA, the CDR3 is TGTGCCATTAGTCAGGACAGGGCCACTGAAGCTTTCTTT.

This sequence joins TRBV10-3 and TRBJ2-7; 8 bases map to TRBD2. Germline-derived CDR1 and CDR2 are ENHRY and SYGVKD. CDR3 length: 15 amino acids. The V segment lost 4 bases and the J segment 6 bases; nucleotides outside the gene matches: 11. The CDR3 sequence is CAISGSSAGDGEQYF. The CDR3 DNA sequence: TGTGCCATCAGTGGGTCCTCAGCGGGAGACGGCGAGCAGTACTTC.

CDR3 region: CASSQDIQGGYNEQFF. In nucleotides, the CDR3 is TGTGCCAGCAGCCAAGATATACAGGGGGGGTACAATGAGCAGTTCTTC. The rearrangement links TRBV3-1 (or the pseudogene TRBV3-2) to TRBJ2-1, with D perhaps matching TRBD1 (8 bases). V was shortened by 0 bases and J by 4 bases, with 13 bases between the two germline ends. This CDR3 is 16 amino acids long. Germline V CDR1 and CDR2: LGHDT, YNNKEL (reference sequence).

This chain uses TRBV28 with TRBJ2-6; TRBD2 is a possible D gene (7 bases). CDR3 length equals 15 residues. Germline CDR1 is MDHEN and CDR2 is SYDVKM. Between the trimmed V and J ends, which lost 7 bases and 4 bases, there was a span of 14 bases. The CDR3 bases are TGTGCCAGCAATCCCCGGGGGGCCGGGGCCAACGTCCTGACTTTC. Translating gives CASNPRGAGANVLTF.

This clone was observed a handful of times. This rearrangement joins TRBV5-1 to TRBJ2-7; 7 bases are shared with TRBD1. The germline gives CDR1 SGHRS, CDR2 YFSETQ. This CDR3 comprises 13 residues. Losses at the gene ends were 4 bases for V and 4 bases for J; bases not matched to a gene: 5. CDR3 in amino acids: CASSKTGAYEQYF. As DNA, the CDR3 is TGCGCCAGCAGCAAAACAGGGGCGTACGAGCAGTACTTC.

The chain is built from TRBV2 and TRBJ1-2; 7 positions agree with TRBD1. This CDR3 comprises 15 residues. With 4 bases clipped from V and 4 bases from J, the junction kept 9 bases outside the gene matches. Germline CDR1 SNHLY, CDR2 FYNNEI. The CDR3 protein is CASSADRERGYGYTF. The CDR3 DNA reads TGTGCCAGCAGTGCTGACAGGGAAAGAGGCTATGGCTACACCTTC.